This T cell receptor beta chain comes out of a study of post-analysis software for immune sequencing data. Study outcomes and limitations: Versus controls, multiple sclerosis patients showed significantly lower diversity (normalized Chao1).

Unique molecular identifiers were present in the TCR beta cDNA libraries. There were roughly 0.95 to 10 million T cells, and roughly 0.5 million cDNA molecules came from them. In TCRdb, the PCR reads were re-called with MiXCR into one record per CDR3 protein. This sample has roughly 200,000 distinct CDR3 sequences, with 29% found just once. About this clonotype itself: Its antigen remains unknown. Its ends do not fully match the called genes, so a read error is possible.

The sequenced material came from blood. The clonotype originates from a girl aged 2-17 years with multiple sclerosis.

The CDR3 DNA follows: TGTGCCAGCAGCCCCCCCGGGACAGGGGATGGCTGCACCTTC. Protein sequence: CASSPPGTGDGCTF. The genes are TRBV14 and TRBJ1-2; 10 nucleotides match TRBD1. Germline V gene lookup returns CDR1 SGHDN and CDR2 FVKESK. The CDR3 runs 14 residues.